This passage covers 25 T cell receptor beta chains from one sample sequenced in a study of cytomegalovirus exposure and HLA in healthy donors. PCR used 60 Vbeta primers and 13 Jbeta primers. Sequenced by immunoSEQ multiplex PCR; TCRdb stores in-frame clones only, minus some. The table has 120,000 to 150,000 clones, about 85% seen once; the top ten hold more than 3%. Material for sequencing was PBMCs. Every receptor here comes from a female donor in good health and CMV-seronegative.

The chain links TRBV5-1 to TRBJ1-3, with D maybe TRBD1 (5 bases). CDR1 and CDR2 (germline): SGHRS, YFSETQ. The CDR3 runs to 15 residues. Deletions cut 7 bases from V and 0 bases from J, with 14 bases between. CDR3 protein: CASLHYRNSGNTIYF. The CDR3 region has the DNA TGCGCCAGCCTACACTACAGGAACTCTGGAAACACCATATATTTT.

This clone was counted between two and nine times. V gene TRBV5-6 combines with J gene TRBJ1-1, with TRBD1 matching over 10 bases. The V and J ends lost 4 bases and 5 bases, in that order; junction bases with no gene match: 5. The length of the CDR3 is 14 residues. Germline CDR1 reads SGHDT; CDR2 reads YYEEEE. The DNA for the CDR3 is TGTGCCAGCAGCCGGACAGGGGGAGGAACTGAAGCTTTCTTT. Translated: CASSRTGGGTEAFF. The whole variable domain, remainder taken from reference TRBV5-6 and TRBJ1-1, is DAGVTQSPTHLIKTRGQQVTLRCSPKSGHDTVSWYQQALGQGPQFIFQYYEEEERQRGNFPDRFSGHQFPNYSSELNVNALLLGDSALYLCASSRTGGGTEAFFGQGTRLTVV.

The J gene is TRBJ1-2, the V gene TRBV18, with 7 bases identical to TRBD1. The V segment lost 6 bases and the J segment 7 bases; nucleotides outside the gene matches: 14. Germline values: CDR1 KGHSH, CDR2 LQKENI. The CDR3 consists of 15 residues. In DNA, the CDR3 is TGTGCCAGCTCCACAGGACTCCAGGGGGTCGGTGGCTACACCTTC. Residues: CASSTGLQGVGGYTF.

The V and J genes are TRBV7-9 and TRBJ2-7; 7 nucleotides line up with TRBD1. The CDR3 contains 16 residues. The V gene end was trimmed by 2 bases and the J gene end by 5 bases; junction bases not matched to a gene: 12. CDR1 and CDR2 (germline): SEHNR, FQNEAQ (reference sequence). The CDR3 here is CASSLRGRGNYHEQYF. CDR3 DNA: TGTGCCAGCAGCTTACGAGGCAGGGGGAACTACCACGAGCAGTACTTC. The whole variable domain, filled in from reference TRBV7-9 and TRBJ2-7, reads DTGVSQNPRHKITKRGQNVTFRCDPISEHNRLYWYRQTLGQGPEFLTYFQNEAQLEKSRLLSDRFSAERPKGSFSTLEIQRTEQGDSAMYLCASSLRGRGNYHEQYFGPGTRLTVT.

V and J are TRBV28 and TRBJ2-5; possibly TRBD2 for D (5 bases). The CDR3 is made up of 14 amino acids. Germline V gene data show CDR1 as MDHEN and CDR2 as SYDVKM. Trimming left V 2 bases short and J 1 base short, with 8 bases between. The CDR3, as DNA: TGTGCCAGCAGTTTACCTAGCACCCAAGAGACCCAGTACTTC. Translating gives CASSLPSTQETQYF.

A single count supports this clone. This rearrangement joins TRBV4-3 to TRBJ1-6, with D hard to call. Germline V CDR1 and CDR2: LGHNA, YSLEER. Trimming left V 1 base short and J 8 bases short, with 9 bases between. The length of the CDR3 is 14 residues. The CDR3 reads CASSQGERDSPLHF. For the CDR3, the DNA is TGCGCCAGCAGCCAAGGAGAGAGGGATTCACCCCTCCACTTT.

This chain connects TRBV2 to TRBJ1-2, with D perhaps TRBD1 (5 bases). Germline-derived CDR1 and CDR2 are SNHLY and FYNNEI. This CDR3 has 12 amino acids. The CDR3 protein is CAGGGTSDGYTF. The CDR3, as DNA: TGTGCAGGAGGAGGGACGTCCGATGGCTACACCTTC. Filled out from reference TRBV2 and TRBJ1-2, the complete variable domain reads EPEVTQTPSHQVTQMGQEVILRCVPISNHLYFYWYRQILGQKVEFLVSFYNNEISEKSEIFDDQFSVERPDGSNFTLKIRSTKLEDSAMYFCAGGGTSDGYTFGSGTRLTVV.

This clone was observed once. Here the CDR3 DNA reads TGCGCGGTCCAGGCTAGCGGCACCGGGGAGCTGTTTTTT. Translated, it gives CAVQASGTGELFF. The V and J genes are TRBV4-1 and TRBJ2-2, with 7 bases that match TRBD2. The CDR3 covers 13 residues. The germline V gene encodes CDR1 MGHRA and CDR2 YSYEKL.

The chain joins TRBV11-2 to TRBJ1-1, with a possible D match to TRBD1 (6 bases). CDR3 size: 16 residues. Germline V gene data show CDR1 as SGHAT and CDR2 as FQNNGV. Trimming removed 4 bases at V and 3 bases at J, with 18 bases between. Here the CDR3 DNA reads TGTGCCAGCAGCTCTACCGGGACAAGTGGGTACACTGAAGCTTTCTTT. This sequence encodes CASSSTGTSGYTEAFF.

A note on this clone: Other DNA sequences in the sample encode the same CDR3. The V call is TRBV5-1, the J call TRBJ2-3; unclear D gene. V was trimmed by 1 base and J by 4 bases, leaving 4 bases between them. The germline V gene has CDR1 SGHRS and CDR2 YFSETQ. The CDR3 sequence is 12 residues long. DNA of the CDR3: TGCGCCAGCAGCTTGAGAGCAGATACGCAGTATTTT. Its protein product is CASSLRADTQYF.

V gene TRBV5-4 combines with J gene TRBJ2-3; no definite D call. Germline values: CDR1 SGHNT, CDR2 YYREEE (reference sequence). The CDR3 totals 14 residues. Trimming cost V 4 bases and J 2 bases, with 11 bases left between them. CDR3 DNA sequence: TGTGCCAGCAGCCCGGAGTCGAACACAGATACGCAGTATTTT. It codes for CASSPESNTDTQYF.

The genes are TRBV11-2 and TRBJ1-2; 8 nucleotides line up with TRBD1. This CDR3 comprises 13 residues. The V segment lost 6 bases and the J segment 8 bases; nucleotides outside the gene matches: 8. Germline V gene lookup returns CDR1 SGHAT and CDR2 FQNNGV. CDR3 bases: TGTGCCAGCAGTCGACAGGGGATTGAAGGCTACACCTTC. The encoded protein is CASSRQGIEGYTF.

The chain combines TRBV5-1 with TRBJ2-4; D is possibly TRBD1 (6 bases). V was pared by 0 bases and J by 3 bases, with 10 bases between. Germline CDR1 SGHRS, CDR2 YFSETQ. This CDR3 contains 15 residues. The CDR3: CASSLDGTSKNIQYF. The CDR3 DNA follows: TGCGCCAGCAGCTTGGACGGGACAAGCAAAAACATTCAGTACTTC. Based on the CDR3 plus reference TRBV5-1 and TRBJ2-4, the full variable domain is KAGVTQTPRYLIKTRGQQVTLSCSPISGHRSVSWYQQTPGQGLQFLFEYFSETQRNKGNFPGRFSGRQFSNSRSEMNVSTLELGDSALYLCASSLDGTSKNIQYFGAGTRLSVL.

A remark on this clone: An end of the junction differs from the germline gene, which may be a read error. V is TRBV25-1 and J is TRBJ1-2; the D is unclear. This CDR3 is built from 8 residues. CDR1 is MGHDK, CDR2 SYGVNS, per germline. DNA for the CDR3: TGTGCCAGCAGTTGTGCAGGATTC. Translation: CASSCAGF.

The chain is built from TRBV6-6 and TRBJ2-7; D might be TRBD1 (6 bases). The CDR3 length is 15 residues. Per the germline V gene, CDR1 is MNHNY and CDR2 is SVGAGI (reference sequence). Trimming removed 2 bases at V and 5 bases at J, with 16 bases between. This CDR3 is CASSYHRDRGHEQYF. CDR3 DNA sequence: TGTGCCAGCAGTTACCACAGGGACCGGGGCCACGAGCAGTACTTC.

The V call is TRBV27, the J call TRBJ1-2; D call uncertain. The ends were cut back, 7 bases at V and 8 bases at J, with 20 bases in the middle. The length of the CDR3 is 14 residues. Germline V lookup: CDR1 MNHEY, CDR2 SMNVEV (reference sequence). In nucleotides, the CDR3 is TGTGCCAGCACCCCCCCTCAGGAGGGCTGGGGCTACACCTTC. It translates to CASTPPQEGWGYTF.

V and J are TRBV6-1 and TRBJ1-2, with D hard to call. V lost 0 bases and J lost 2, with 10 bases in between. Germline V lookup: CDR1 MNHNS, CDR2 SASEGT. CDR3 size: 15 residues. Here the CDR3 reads CASSEALTPNYGYTF. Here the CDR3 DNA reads TGTGCCAGCAGTGAAGCGCTGACTCCGAACTATGGCTACACCTTC.

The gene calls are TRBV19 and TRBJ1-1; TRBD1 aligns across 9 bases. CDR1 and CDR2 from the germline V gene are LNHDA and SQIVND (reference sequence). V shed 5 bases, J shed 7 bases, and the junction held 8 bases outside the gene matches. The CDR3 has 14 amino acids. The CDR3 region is CASSVDRGSSEAFF. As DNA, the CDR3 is TGTGCCAGTAGTGTCGACAGGGGGTCGAGTGAAGCTTTCTTT.

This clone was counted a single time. For the CDR3, the DNA is TGCAGCGTTGACCGGGGGGGGGCTTCAGATACGCAGTATTTT. Translating gives CSVDRGGASDTQYF. The rearrangement links TRBV29-1 to TRBJ2-3; the match to TRBD2 covers 8 bases. The V segment lost 3 bases and the J segment 4 bases; nucleotides outside the gene matches: 6. Germline loops: CDR1 SQVTM, CDR2 ANQGSEA. The CDR3 length is 14 residues.

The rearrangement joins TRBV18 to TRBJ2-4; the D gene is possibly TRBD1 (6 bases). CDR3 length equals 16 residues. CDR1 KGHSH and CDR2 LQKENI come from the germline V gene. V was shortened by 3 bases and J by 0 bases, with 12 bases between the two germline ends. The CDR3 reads CASSPYRDLAKNIQYF. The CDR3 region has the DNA TGTGCCAGCTCACCCTACAGGGATCTAGCCAAAAACATTCAGTACTTC.

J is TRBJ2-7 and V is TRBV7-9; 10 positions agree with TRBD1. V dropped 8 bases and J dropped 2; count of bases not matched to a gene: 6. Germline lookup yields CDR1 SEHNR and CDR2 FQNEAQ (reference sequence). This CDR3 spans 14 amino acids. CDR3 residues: CASGGDRGPYEQYF. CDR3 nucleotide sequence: TGTGCCAGCGGGGGGGACAGGGGACCCTACGAGCAGTACTTC.

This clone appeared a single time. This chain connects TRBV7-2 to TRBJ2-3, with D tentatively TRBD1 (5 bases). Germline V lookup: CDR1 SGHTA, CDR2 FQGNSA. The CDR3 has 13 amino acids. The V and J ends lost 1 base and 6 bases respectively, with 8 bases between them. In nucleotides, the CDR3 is TGTGCCAGCAGCTTAGGGTCAGGGGATACGCAGTATTTT. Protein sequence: CASSLGSGDTQYF.

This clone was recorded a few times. CDR3 nucleotide sequence: TGTGCCACCGAGGGGCGGGAGACAGACGAGCAGTACTTC. This translates into CATEGRETDEQYF. The chain uses TRBV6-1 and TRBJ2-7; 7 nucleotides line up with TRBD2. The CDR3 totals 13 residues. V lost 10 bases and J lost 5; bases outside the gene matches: 11. Germline-derived CDR1 and CDR2 are MNHNS and SASEGT.

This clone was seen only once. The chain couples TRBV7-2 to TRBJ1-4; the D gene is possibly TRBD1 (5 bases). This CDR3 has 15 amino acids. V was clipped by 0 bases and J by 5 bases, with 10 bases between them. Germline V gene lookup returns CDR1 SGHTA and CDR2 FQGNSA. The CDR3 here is CASSLAGRQNEKLFF. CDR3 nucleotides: TGTGCCAGCAGCTTAGCCGGGAGACAGAATGAAAAACTGTTTTTT.

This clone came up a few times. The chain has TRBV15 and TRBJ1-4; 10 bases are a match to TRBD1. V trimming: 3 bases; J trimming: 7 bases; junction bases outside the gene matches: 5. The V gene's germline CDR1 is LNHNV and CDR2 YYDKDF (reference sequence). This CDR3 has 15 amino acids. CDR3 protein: CATSRGDRGGEKLFF. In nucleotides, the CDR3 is TGTGCCACCAGCAGGGGGGACAGGGGAGGTGAAAAACTGTTTTTT.